These 5 T cell receptor beta chains share one sample of origin, sequenced in a study of CD8 T cells in ankylosing spondylitis. TCRdb redid the calling of the 5' RACE reads with MiXCR, one entry per CDR3 protein. In the table there are just under 550,000 distinct CDR3 sequences, roughly 13% of which are singletons. Study-wide results and limits: Seemingly distinctive of ankylosing spondylitis blood was a TCR beta motif formed by eight highly homologous variants.

The antigens these receptors bind are not known. Sequencing used blood, either unsorted or a sorted T cell fraction (not recorded which). These receptors all stem from a male donor with ankylosing spondylitis.

This clonotype was found a few times. V is TRBV3-1 and J is TRBJ2-5; D is possibly TRBD1 (6 bases). V lost 1 base and J 2 bases, leaving 8 bases between the germline ends. In germline, CDR1 is LGHDT, CDR2 YNNKEL (reference sequence). The CDR3 extends over 14 amino acids. The CDR3 coding sequence is TGTGCCAGCAGCCAAGGAGGGGGACAAGAGACCCAGTACTTC. It translates to CASSQGGGQETQYF.

This clonotype was found a few times. The gene calls are TRBV10-3 and TRBJ2-2; TRBD2 matches 14 bases. Germline CDR1 ENHRY, CDR2 SYGVKD. There are 19 residues in the CDR3. V was pared by 4 bases and J by 1 base, with 8 bases of the junction left unmatched. The CDR3 protein is CAISVSGTSGRMNTGELFF. The CDR3 nucleotides read TGTGCCATCAGTGTATCCGGGACTAGCGGGAGAATGAACACCGGGGAGCTGTTTTTT.

The sample holds a few counts of this clonotype. The chain employs TRBV20-1 and TRBJ2-2; 7 nucleotides agree with TRBD2. V shed 6 bases, J shed 8 bases, and the junction held 15 bases outside the gene matches. The CDR3 is 15 amino acids. Per the germline V gene, CDR1 is DFQATT and CDR2 is SNEGSKA (reference sequence). The CDR3 DNA reads TGCAGTGCGCCGTCTCGCGGGAGCGGTCGTGGGGAGCTGTTTTTT. This sequence encodes CSAPSRGSGRGELFF.

The chain joins TRBV20-1 to TRBJ1-2; possibly TRBD1 for D (6 bases). V shed 5 bases and J shed 0 bases, with 13 bases lying between them. The germline CDR1 and CDR2 sequences are DFQATT and SNEGSKA (reference sequence). The CDR3 totals 14 residues. The CDR3, as DNA: TGCAGTGCTGAGGCCTGGACAGCTAACTATGGCTACACCTTC. It codes for CSAEAWTANYGYTF.

The chain couples TRBV5-1 to TRBJ1-6; D might be TRBD1 (5 bases). Germline lookup yields CDR1 SGHRS and CDR2 YFSETQ. The CDR3 has 15 residues. The germline V and J ends were trimmed by 1 base and 10 bases, with 15 bases remaining between them. This CDR3 reads CASSLNVGTDSPLHF. Written as DNA, the CDR3 is TGCGCCAGCAGCTTGAATGTTGGGACGGACTCACCCCTCCACTTT.